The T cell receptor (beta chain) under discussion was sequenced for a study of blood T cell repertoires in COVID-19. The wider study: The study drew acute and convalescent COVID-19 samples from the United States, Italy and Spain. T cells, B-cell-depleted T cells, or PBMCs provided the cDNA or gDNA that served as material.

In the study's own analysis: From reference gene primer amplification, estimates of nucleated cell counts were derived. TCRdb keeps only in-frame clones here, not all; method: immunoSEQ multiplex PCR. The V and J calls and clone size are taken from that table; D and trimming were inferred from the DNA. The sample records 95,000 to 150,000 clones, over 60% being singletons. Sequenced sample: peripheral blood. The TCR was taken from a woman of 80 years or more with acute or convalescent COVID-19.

For the CDR3, the DNA is TGTGCCAGCAGCTTGGAGGGGACAGCCGGGGGAGATACGCAGTATTTT. Its translation is CASSLEGTAGGDTQYF. The V and J genes are TRBV5-8 and TRBJ2-3; weak D call: TRBD1 (7 bases). This CDR3 is built from 16 residues. The germline V and J ends were trimmed by 0 bases and 5 bases, with 16 bases remaining between them. CDR1 and CDR2 (germline): SGHTS, YDEGEE.